This is a list of T cell receptor beta chains from one sample in a study of blood T cell repertoires in COVID-19. Produced via immunoSEQ multiplex PCR; TCRdb's table is partial and in-frame only. The sample comprises approximately 90,000 clones, 75% to 90% of which are singletons, and 15% to 20% rests with the top ten. The sequenced material came from peripheral blood. Receptors were obtained from a woman of 80 years or more with acute or convalescent COVID-19. Each CDR3 is given with its conserved first and last residue. A D gene is named only where the DNA matches it firmly. Size tells how often a clone was seen (once, few, many) or the class of an expanded clone, and some rows leave it out.

clone_size | j_call | d_call | v_call | cdr3_nt | cdr3_aa
NA | TRBJ2-6 | NA | TRBV19 | TGTGCCAGTAGGGTGTCCAGAAGCTCTGGGGCCAACGTCCTGACTTTC | CASRVSRSSGANVLTF
NA | TRBJ1-5 | TRBD1 | TRBV7-8 | TGTGCCAGCAGCTCGGACAGGGGACGCAATCAGCCCCAGCATTTT | CASSSDRGRNQPQHF
NA | TRBJ2-3 | NA | TRBV10-1 | TGCGCCAGCAGTGAGAGAGCGGCTAGCACAGATACGCAGTATTTT | CASSERAASTDTQYF
NA | TRBJ2-5 | TRBD2 | TRBV5-1 | TGCGCCAGCAGCTTGGATCTAGCGGGGTTTTGGGAGACCCAGTACTTC | CASSLDLAGFWETQYF
NA | TRBJ2-1 | TRBD2 | TRBV7-3 | TGTGCCAGCAGCTCTACTAGCGGGGGGACCGAGCAGTTCTTC | CASSSTSGGTEQFF
few | TRBJ2-2 | NA | TRBV6-5 | TGTGCCAGCAGTTACGATTCGGGCACCGGGGAGCTGTTTTTT | CASSYDSGTGELFF
NA | TRBJ1-1 | NA | TRBV6-5 | TGTGCCAGCAGCTGGTCAGCGGGCACTGAAGCTTTCTTT | CASSWSAGTEAFF
NA | TRBJ1-2 | TRBD1 | TRBV3-1/TRBV3-2 | TGTGCCAGCAGCCAAGATTCTACAGGGGGCGCGGTTGCTGGCTACACCTTC | CASSQDSTGGAVAGYTF
NA | TRBJ2-4 | NA | TRBV5-6 | TGTGCCAGCAGCAAGAGGAGGGGCGGTTTTATGAACATTCAGTACTTC | CASSKRRGGFMNIQYF
NA | TRBJ2-1 | NA | TRBV30 | TGTGCCTGGTCTCCGGTAGCGGCATACAATGAGCAGTTCTTC | CAWSPVAAYNEQFF
NA | TRBJ2-5 | TRBD1 | TRBV24-1 | TGTGCCACCAGTGATTCGGGACAGGGGTTGGAGACCCAGTACTTC | CATSDSGQGLETQYF
NA | TRBJ2-7 | TRBD2 | TRBV27 | TGTGCCAGCAGTGATTCCTCGGGACTAGCGGCCTTCGAGCAGTACTTC | CASSDSSGLAAFEQYF
NA | TRBJ1-5 | NA | TRBV10-2 | TGCGCCAGCAGTGTTAAGAGACAAGCTAATCAGCCCCAGCATTTT | CASSVKRQANQPQHF
NA | TRBJ2-1 | TRBD1 | TRBV10-3 | TGTGCCATCAGGGGGGACAGGGGATTGGATGAGCAGTTCTTC | CAIRGDRGLDEQFF
NA | TRBJ1-1 | NA | TRBV7-9 | TGTGCCAGCAGCCCCCGGGTACAGGCGAACACTGAAGCTTTCTTT | CASSPRVQANTEAFF
NA | TRBJ2-3 | NA | TRBV7-2 | TGTGCCAGCAGCTTAGTTGCGGGGACTTACACAGATACGCAGTATTTT | CASSLVAGTYTDTQYF
NA | TRBJ2-5 | NA | TRBV7-6 | TGTGCCAGCAGCTCGAGTAGTGGGCTGGTTTTGGAGACCCAGTACTTC | CASSSSSGLVLETQYF
NA | TRBJ1-1 | NA | TRBV5-1 | TGCGCCAGCAGTAGGCAGACAGCTTGGGGTGAAGCTTTCTTT | CASSRQTAWGEAFF
NA | TRBJ1-4 | NA | TRBV3-1/TRBV3-2 | TGTGCCAGCGGTAGAACGTCGGGTGAAAAACTGTTTTTT | CASGRTSGEKLFF
NA | TRBJ2-2 | TRBD2 | TRBV9 | TGTGCCAGCAGCGTCTCCACTAGCGGGAGGAACACCGGGGAGCTGTTTTTT | CASSVSTSGRNTGELFF
NA | TRBJ2-1 | TRBD2 | TRBV27 | TGTGCCAGCAGTTTCCGACTAGCGGGGAATACACACAATGAGCAGTTCTTC | CASSFRLAGNTHNEQFF
NA | TRBJ2-1 | TRBD2 | TRBV15 | TGTGCCACCAGCGCTAGCGGGAGAGAGCAGTTCTTC | CATSASGREQFF
few | TRBJ2-7 | NA | TRBV7-2 | TGTGCCAGCAGGCAAGAGTTTAGCTCCTACGAGCAGTACTTC | CASRQEFSSYEQYF
few | TRBJ1-1 | NA | TRBV30 | TGTGCCTGGAGTGACCCCAGGAACACTGAAGCTTTCTTT | CAWSDPRNTEAFF
once | TRBJ1-3 | NA | TRBV18 | TGTGCCAGCTCACTGAACGTACAGGGAATGAAGGCCTCTGGAAACACCATATATTTT | CASSLNVQGMKASGNTIYF
few | TRBJ1-1 | NA | TRBV6-5 | TGTGCCACCACAGTATCCCTGAACACTGAAGCTTTCTTT | CATTVSLNTEAFF
NA | TRBJ1-6 | NA | TRBV6-5 | TGTGCCAGCAGCCCGACGGGGGGCCGTTCACCCCTCCACTTT | CASSPTGGRSPLHF
NA | TRBJ2-7 | TRBD1 | TRBV5-1 | TGCGCCAGCAGCTTCGTACCAGGGGGTTACGAGCAGTACTTC | CASSFVPGGYEQYF
NA | TRBJ2-7 | NA | TRBV2 | TGTGCCAGCAGTGAGCCAACTACCTACGAGCAGTACTTC | CASSEPTTYEQYF
NA | TRBJ2-3 | NA | TRBV24-1 | TGTGCCACCAGTGACACCCTCGGGACTACAGATACGCAGTATTTT | CATSDTLGTTDTQYF
NA | TRBJ2-7 | NA | TRBV7-3 | TGTGCCAGCAGCTTAATGGGGGCCTCCTACGAGCAGTACTTC | CASSLMGASYEQYF
NA | TRBJ2-7 | NA | TRBV12-3/TRBV12-4 | TGTGCCAGCAGGAGATCCGTCTCCTACGAGCAGTACTTC | CASRRSVSYEQYF
NA | TRBJ2-6 | NA | TRBV6-4 | TGTGCCAGCAGTGAAAGGGGAACCGGGGCCAACGTCCTGACTTTC | CASSERGTGANVLTF
NA | TRBJ2-7 | TRBD2 | TRBV5-5 | TGTGCCAGCAGCGCGCTAGCGGGATACGAGCAGTACTTC | CASSALAGYEQYF
NA | TRBJ1-1 | NA | TRBV5-4 | TGTGCCAGCAGCTTGGGACAGGACACTGAAGCTTTCTTT | CASSLGQDTEAFF
NA | TRBJ1-5 | NA | TRBV5-8 | TGTGCCAGCAGCTTGCGCAGGGCCAATCAGCCCCAGCATTTT | CASSLRRANQPQHF
few | TRBJ2-2 | TRBD2 | TRBV7-9 | TGTGCCAGTCGGGGGACTAGCGGGGCCACCGGGGAGCTGTTTTTT | CASRGTSGATGELFF
NA | TRBJ2-6 | NA | TRBV3-1/TRBV3-2 | TGTGCCAGCAGCCAAGAGTTCGGGACTGGGGCCAACGTCCTGACTTTC | CASSQEFGTGANVLTF
NA | TRBJ2-7 | NA | TRBV12-3/TRBV12-4 | TGTGCCAGCAGCTACGGTCCTTACGAGCAGTACTTC | CASSYGPYEQYF
once | TRBJ2-7 | NA | TRBV19 | TGTGCCAGTAGTGGGCAGAGGGCCTACGAGCAGTACTTC | CASSGQRAYEQYF
NA | TRBJ2-1 | TRBD2 | TRBV30 | TGTGCCTGGAGGAGGGAGGGCAATGAGCAGTTCTTC | CAWRREGNEQFF
NA | TRBJ1-1 | NA | TRBV4-1 | TGCGCCAGCAGGGCGGGGGTAGACACTGAAGCTTTCTTT | CASRAGVDTEAFF
NA | TRBJ1-1 | NA | TRBV12-5 | TGTGCTAGTGGTTTGGTAATAGGAGCAAACACTGAAGCTTTCTTT | CASGLVIGANTEAFF
NA | TRBJ1-6 | NA | TRBV12-3/TRBV12-4 | TGTGCCAGCAGACTTGGACAAGATTCACCCCTCCACTTT | CASRLGQDSPLHF
few | TRBJ1-1 | TRBD1 | TRBV7-2 | TGTGCCAGCAGCGCCAAGGGGGCGTTCGGCACTGAAGCTTTCTTT | CASSAKGAFGTEAFF
few | TRBJ1-1 | TRBD1 | TRBV29-1 | TGCAGCGTTACGGGACAGGGGGCGGCTGAAGCTTTCTTT | CSVTGQGAAEAFF
NA | TRBJ1-3 | TRBD1 | TRBV11-2 | TGTGCCAGCAGCTTACATGGGACAGGCTCTGGAAACACCATATATTTT | CASSLHGTGSGNTIYF
NA | TRBJ2-1 | TRBD2 | TRBV15 | TGTGCCACCAGCAGAACCGGGACTAGAATCTACAATGAGCAGTTCTTC | CATSRTGTRIYNEQFF
NA | TRBJ1-1 | NA | TRBV5-1 | TGCGCCAGCAGCTCGTATCGCCTCCGACAGGATCCGAACACTGAAGCTTTCTTT | CASSSYRLRQDPNTEAFF
NA | TRBJ2-5 | NA | TRBV27 | TGTGCCAGCAGTTGGGGGGGCCGAGAGACCCAGTACTTC | CASSWGGRETQYF
few | TRBJ2-1 | TRBD2 | TRBV5-1 | TGCGCCAGCAGCGACGGGACTAGCGGGGAGGGGGCTTACAATGAGCAGTTCTTC | CASSDGTSGEGAYNEQFF
NA | TRBJ1-5 | TRBD1 | TRBV5-1 | TGCGCCAGCAGCTGGGACAGGGATCCCAATCAGCCCCAGCATTTT | CASSWDRDPNQPQHF
NA | TRBJ2-7 | TRBD1 | TRBV28 | TGTGCCAGCAGCCCGGGACAGACCTACGAGCAGTACTTC | CASSPGQTYEQYF